A single sample gave rise to the 29 T cell receptor beta chains below, sequenced in a study of OX40 agonist ivuxolimab in advanced cancers. Method: immunoSEQ multiplex PCR; TCRdb's copy keeps in-frame clones and lacks some. In the table there are more than 45,000 clones, roughly 81% of which are singletons. The material sequenced was CD4+ or CD8+ T cells sorted from blood, taken in a trial of the OX40 agonist ivuxolimab. Receptors originate from an adult with an advanced solid tumor such as melanoma, head and neck, liver or kidney cancer.

The gene calls are TRBV30 and TRBJ2-7, with 11 nucleotides matching TRBD2. The CDR3 is 13 amino acids. The J segment lost 2 bases and the V segment lost 8 bases, leaving 5 bases of the junction unmatched. Per germline, CDR1 GTSNPN and CDR2 SVGIG (reference sequence). CDR3 amino acids: CATTSGATYEQYF. The CDR3 nucleotides are TGTGCCACGACTAGCGGGGCTACCTACGAGCAGTACTTC.

J is TRBJ2-7 and V is TRBV6-6, with TRBD1 as a possible D gene (6 bases). This CDR3 comprises 13 residues. V was clipped by 6 bases and J by 5 bases, with 14 bases between them. Per the germline V gene, CDR1 is MNHNY and CDR2 is SVGAGI (reference sequence). The CDR3 protein is CASSNLRDNEQYF. The DNA for the CDR3 is TGTGCCAGCAGCAATCTTCGGGACAACGAGCAGTACTTC.

This clone was detected only once. The chain carries TRBV6-6 and TRBJ2-7; 7 nucleotides align to TRBD1. Germline CDR1 MNHNY, CDR2 SVGAGI (reference sequence). The CDR3 loop spans 12 amino acids. The trim removed 6 bases at V and 6 bases at J, leaving 5 bases unmatched. This CDR3 reads CASRMTGSEQYF. The CDR3 nucleotides read TGTGCCAGCAGAATGACAGGGAGCGAGCAGTACTTC.

This sequence joins TRBV19 and TRBJ2-7, with TRBD1 matching over 9 bases. From germline, CDR1 is LNHDA and CDR2 SQIVND (reference sequence). The CDR3 contains 15 residues. J gave up 2 bases and V 1 base, and 3 bases lay outside the gene matches. In DNA form, the CDR3 reads TGTGCCAGTAGTATAGTTGGGACAGGGACCTACGAGCAGTACTTC. Translation gives CASSIVGTGTYEQYF.

The CDR3 DNA reads TGTGCCAGCAGTTCAGCGGGAGAGGGAGGGAATGAGCAGTTCTTC. The encoded protein is CASSSAGEGGNEQFF. This chain uses TRBV27 with TRBJ2-1, with 8 bases identical to TRBD2. CDR3 length: 15 amino acids. After removal of 4 bases from V and 7 bases from J, the junction contained 9 bases not matched to a gene. Germline lookup yields CDR1 MNHEY and CDR2 SMNVEV (reference sequence).

This chain joins TRBV18 and TRBJ2-1; D is possibly TRBD2 (5 bases). The CDR3 is made up of 17 amino acids. CDR1 and CDR2 from the germline V gene are KGHSH and LQKENI. V lost 4 bases to trimming and J lost 8 bases, with 24 bases between them. The CDR3 coding sequence is TGTGCCAGCTCACTCCTCCTGACTACCTCCTCAGGCGATGAGCAGTTCTTC. It codes for CASSLLLTTSSGDEQFF. Complete variable domain (other parts from reference TRBV18 and TRBJ2-1): NAGVMQNPRHLVRRRGQEARLRCSPMKGHSHVYWYRQLPEEGLKFMVYLQKENIIDESGMPKERFSAEFPKEGPSILRIQQVVRGDSAAYFCASSLLLTTSSGDEQFFGPGTRLTVL.

The V and J genes are TRBV7-2 and TRBJ1-2; 10 bases agree with TRBD1. Unmatched junction bases numbered 5, after V lost 3 bases and J lost 1 base. The CDR3 is made up of 16 amino acids. The germline CDR1 and CDR2 sequences are SGHTA and FQGNSA. CDR3 amino acids: CASSLDRGWDNYGYTF. As DNA, the CDR3 is TGTGCCAGCAGCTTGGACAGGGGGTGGGATAACTATGGCTACACCTTC.

The genes are TRBV23-1 and TRBJ1-5; D not certain. TRBV23-1 is annotated as an ORF whose role is uncertain. This CDR3 has 20 residues. V lost 3 bases and J lost 0, with 24 bases in between. CDR3 DNA: TGCGCCAGCAGTCAGCCAATGAGTCCTATAGAAAGGGATAGCAATCAGCCCCAGCATTTT. Translated: CASSQPMSPIERDSNQPQHF.

The DNA of the CDR3 is TGCGCCAGCAGTGAAGGAATGAACACTGAAGCTTTCTTT. Translating gives CASSEGMNTEAFF. The chain carries TRBV10-1 and TRBJ1-1; D unclear. This CDR3 has 13 residues. V lost 3 bases to trimming and J lost 0 bases, with 5 bases between them. Germline loops: CDR1 WNHNN, CDR2 SYGVQD (reference sequence).

This clone showed up just once. J is TRBJ1-3 and V is TRBV30; 8 nucleotides agree with TRBD1. V lost 3 bases and J lost 0; bases outside the gene matches: 4. CDR1 is GTSNPN and CDR2 is SVGIG in the germline V gene (reference sequence). The CDR3 runs 15 residues. CDR3 sequence: CAWRQGESSGNTIYF. DNA for the CDR3: TGTGCCTGGAGACAGGGGGAAAGCTCTGGAAACACCATATATTTT. The full variable domain, with the rest looked up from reference TRBV30 and TRBJ1-3, is SQTIHQWPATLVQPVGSPLSLECTVEGTSNPNLYWYRQAAGRGLQLLFYSVGIGQISSEVPQNLSASRPQDRQFILSSKKLLLSDSGFYLCAWRQGESSGNTIYFGEGSWLTVV.

V is TRBV4-3 and J is TRBJ1-3; 7 bases line up with TRBD1. Germline CDR1 LGHNA, CDR2 YSLEER. The CDR3 sequence is 17 residues long. Trimming removed 4 bases from V and 4 bases from J; junction bases left unmatched: 13. CDR3 coding DNA: TGCGCCAGCAGCCCATCCGGGACAGACTCGGCAGGAAACACCATATATTTT. Amino acid sequence: CASSPSGTDSAGNTIYF.

This clone showed up just a few times. The chain combines TRBV10-2 with TRBJ2-2; D may be TRBD1 (5 bases). Germline-derived CDR1 and CDR2 are WSHSY and SAAADI. Trimming took 0 bases from V and 5 from J, leaving 7 bases between them. The CDR3 contains 14 residues. The CDR3 reads CASSESGHTGELFF. For the CDR3, the DNA is TGCGCCAGCAGTGAGTCGGGGCATACCGGGGAGCTGTTTTTT.

The V and J genes are TRBV7-8 and TRBJ1-5; no clear D. This CDR3 spans 16 amino acids. CDR1 is SGHVS, CDR2 FQNEAQ, per germline. V shed 0 bases and J shed 2 bases, with 11 bases lying between them. DNA of the CDR3: TGTGCCAGCAGCTTAGCGCAATGGGGTGGCAATCAGCCCCAGCATTTT. As protein: CASSLAQWGGNQPQHF.

The chain is built from TRBV28 and TRBJ2-7, with 8 positions matching TRBD1. The ends lost 7 bases at V and 4 bases at J; junction bases unmatched: 9. Germline CDR1 and CDR2: MDHEN and SYDVKM. This CDR3 contains 14 residues. The CDR3 region is CASKGAGGWYEQYF. The CDR3 DNA reads TGTGCCAGCAAGGGGGCAGGGGGCTGGTACGAGCAGTACTTC.

This clone was seen a single time. This same CDR3 is encoded by further DNA sequences in the sample. The V and J genes are TRBV10-3 and TRBJ2-5; no clear D gene. The germline V and J ends were trimmed by 0 bases and 4 bases, with 3 bases remaining between them. The CDR3 runs to 12 residues. Germline V gene data show CDR1 as ENHRY and CDR2 as SYGVKD. CDR3 nucleotide sequence: TGTGCCATCAGTGAGTCTACAGAGACCCAGTACTTC. Its translation is CAISESTETQYF.

The chain recombines TRBV2 with TRBJ2-7, with D possibly TRBD2 on 6 matching bases. Germline CDR1 SNHLY, CDR2 FYNNEI. The CDR3 has 13 amino acids. Trimming removed 4 bases at V and 5 bases at J, with 12 bases between. The CDR3 bases are TGTGCCAGCAGTGGGGACTCTAACGACGAGCAGTACTTC. Protein product: CASSGDSNDEQYF.

This clone has only one observation. The chain has TRBV7-2 and TRBJ2-7, with TRBD2 matching over 7 bases. The CDR3 totals 14 residues. Trimming removed 1 base from V and 6 bases from J; junction bases left unmatched: 6. From germline, CDR1 is SGHTA and CDR2 FQGNSA. DNA of the CDR3: TGTGCCAGCAGCTTAGGGCCGGGAGGCCTCGAGCAGTACTTC. Amino acids: CASSLGPGGLEQYF.

The sample holds one count of this clone. The chain uses TRBV30 and TRBJ2-1; perhaps TRBD2 as D (6 bases). This CDR3 region has 13 residues. The germline V gene has CDR1 GTSNPN and CDR2 SVGIG (reference sequence). V was pared by 5 bases and J by 6 bases, with 14 bases between. CDR3 in DNA: TGTGCCTGGGGCCTCGGCGGGATCAATGAGCAGTTCTTC. It yields the protein CAWGLGGINEQFF.

The J gene is TRBJ2-6, the V gene TRBV19; 9 nucleotides agree with TRBD2. Germline CDR1 is LNHDA and CDR2 is SQIVND (reference sequence). V lost 10 bases, J lost 0 bases, and 10 bases stayed unmatched. The CDR3 length is 17 residues. CDR3: CATQAGGLISGANVLTF. The CDR3 region has the DNA TGTGCCACCCAGGCGGGGGGGCTAATCTCTGGGGCCAACGTCCTGACTTTC.

The chain combines TRBV28 with TRBJ2-7; D may be TRBD1 or TRBD2 (8 bases each). The V end lost 8 bases, the J end lost 4 bases, and 21 bases lay between the germline ends. Germline V lookup: CDR1 MDHEN, CDR2 SYDVKM. The CDR3 has 15 residues. The CDR3 region is CASHGRAGGKYEQYF. The CDR3 DNA reads as TGTGCCAGCCACGGGAGGGCAGGGGGCAAGTACGAGCAGTACTTC.

The chain uses TRBV7-9 and TRBJ2-1; the match to TRBD1 covers 9 bases. V lost 0 bases to trimming and J lost 6 bases; unmatched junction nucleotides: 9. The germline V gene encodes CDR1 SEHNR and CDR2 FQNEAQ (reference sequence). CDR3 length equals 17 residues. CDR3 sequence (DNA): TGTGCCAGCAGCTTAGCCTTCTTGGGACAGGGTGTCAATGAGCAGTTCTTC. Translation: CASSLAFLGQGVNEQFF.

J is TRBJ2-1 and V is TRBV18; the D is unclear. The CDR3 is made up of 15 amino acids. Trimming took 4 bases from V and 2 from J, leaving 12 bases between them. From germline, CDR1 is KGHSH and CDR2 LQKENI. CDR3 sequence: CASSLQPYTYNEQFF. The CDR3 DNA sequence: TGTGCCAGCTCACTCCAACCTTATACCTACAATGAGCAGTTCTTC. The full variable domain, its missing parts supplied by reference TRBV18 and TRBJ2-1, is NAGVMQNPRHLVRRRGQEARLRCSPMKGHSHVYWYRQLPEEGLKFMVYLQKENIIDESGMPKERFSAEFPKEGPSILRIQQVVRGDSAAYFCASSLQPYTYNEQFFGPGTRLTVL.

The chain couples TRBV7-2 to TRBJ2-5; D is possibly TRBD1 (6 bases). The ends were cut back, 2 bases at V and 2 bases at J, with 6 bases in the middle. Per the germline V gene, CDR1 is SGHTA and CDR2 is FQGNSA. The CDR3 is made up of 13 amino acids. CDR3 coding DNA: TGTGCCAGCAGCTTACAGGGGCAAGAGACCCAGTACTTC. Translation gives CASSLQGQETQYF.

The chain links TRBV7-9 to TRBJ2-2; D call uncertain. The V gene's germline CDR1 is SEHNR and CDR2 FQNEAQ (reference sequence). CDR3 length: 10 residues. Trimming took off 10 bases at V and 8 bases at J, with 8 bases between the two ends. Here the CDR3 reads CATSGGELFF. CDR3 DNA: TGTGCCACCTCGGGTGGGGAGCTGTTTTTT.

V gene TRBV5-4 combines with J gene TRBJ1-2, with D unresolved. CDR3 length: 13 amino acids. Between the trimmed V and J ends, which lost 4 bases and 2 bases, there was a span of 9 bases. Germline V gene sequence: CDR1 SGHNT, CDR2 YYREEE (reference sequence). DNA of the CDR3: TGTGCCAGCAGCATGACACAGAACTATGGCTACACCTTC. The encoded protein is CASSMTQNYGYTF.

The CDR3 DNA sequence: TGTGCCAGCAGCTTGCAGGGACGGAACTTCTATGGCTACACCTTC. Translated, it gives CASSLQGRNFYGYTF. The J gene is TRBJ1-2, the V gene TRBV7-2; a weak D match, TRBD1 (5 bases). Trimming removed 3 bases from V and 4 bases from J, with 15 bases in between. Germline V gene lookup returns CDR1 SGHTA and CDR2 FQGNSA. The CDR3 totals 15 residues.

This chain connects TRBV30 to TRBJ2-2, with 8 bases fitting TRBD2. The J segment lost 4 bases and the V segment lost 2 bases, leaving 3 bases of the junction unmatched. Germline V gives CDR1 GTSNPN, CDR2 SVGIG (reference sequence). The CDR3 is 14 amino acids. The CDR3 sequence is CAWSRLATTGELFF. The CDR3 DNA follows: TGTGCCTGGAGTAGACTAGCGACCACCGGGGAGCTGTTTTTT. Full variable domain (rest looked up from reference TRBV30 and TRBJ2-2): SQTIHQWPATLVQPVGSPLSLECTVEGTSNPNLYWYRQAAGRGLQLLFYSVGIGQISSEVPQNLSASRPQDRQFILSSKKLLLSDSGFYLCAWSRLATTGELFFGEGSRLTVL.

Details on this clone: At the DNA level, this CDR3 is encoded by other sequences in the same sample as well. The J gene is TRBJ2-1, the V gene TRBV7-3, with D perhaps matching TRBD1 or TRBD2 (6 bases each). CDR3 length: 15 amino acids. The germline CDR1 and CDR2 sequences are SGHTA and FQGTGA. V was clipped by 2 bases and J by 1 base, with 9 bases between them. CDR3 sequence (DNA): TGTGCCAGCAGCTTAGTAGGGGGGTCCTACAATGAGCAGTTCTTC. It translates to CASSLVGGSYNEQFF.

This rearrangement joins TRBV6-4 to TRBJ2-5; a possible D gene is TRBD1 (6 bases). Germline V gives CDR1 MRHNA, CDR2 SNTAGT. CDR3 size: 13 residues. Between the trimmed V and J ends, which lost 8 bases and 4 bases, there was a span of 14 bases. The CDR3 DNA sequence: TGTGCCAGCGCCGAGGGGGATGGAGAGACCCAGTACTTC. Protein sequence: CASAEGDGETQYF.